One and the same sample provided the 17 T cell receptor beta chains below, sequenced in a study of blood T cell repertoires in COVID-19. The assay was immunoSEQ multiplex PCR, and TCRdb's table has in-frame clones only and misses some. The sample records around 310,000 clones, just under 90% being singletons. Sequencing used PBMCs or T cells enriched from blood (not recorded which). The receptors derive from a young woman who had recovered from COVID-19.

This clone was seen just once. The rearrangement links TRBV5-6 to TRBJ1-3; D is possibly TRBD1 (6 bases). The CDR3 is made up of 15 amino acids. Germline V gene data show CDR1 as SGHDT and CDR2 as YYEEEE. The V end was cut by 4 bases, the J end by 3 bases, with 14 bases between. CDR3 nucleotide sequence: TGTGCCAGCAGCCTAAGGGGGGGCGTTGGAAACACCATATATTTT. Translating gives CASSLRGGVGNTIYF.

The chain uses TRBV9 and TRBJ2-1; unclear D gene. The V end lost 0 bases, the J end lost 15 bases, and 13 bases lay between the germline ends. This CDR3 has 12 residues. Per germline, CDR1 SGDLS and CDR2 YYNGEE. The CDR3 DNA reads as TGTGCCAGCAGCGTAGATTTCGGTTTACGGTTCTTC. Protein product: CASSVDFGLRFF.

This chain links TRBV11-3 with TRBJ2-3; 7 bases are shared with TRBD2. The length of the CDR3 is 17 residues. J lost 5 bases, V lost 3 bases, and 14 bases had no gene match. The V gene's germline CDR1 is SGHNT and CDR2 YENEEA. As DNA, the CDR3 is TGTGCCAGCAGCTTCCCCCCCGTTGCGGGAGACGGAGATACGCAGTATTTT. This encodes CASSFPPVAGDGDTQYF.

V usage is TRBV5-6 and J usage is TRBJ2-2; 7 bases align to TRBD1. The CDR3 runs to 16 residues. V gave up 1 base and J gave up 7 bases; unmatched junction bases: 10. CDR1 and CDR2 (germline): SGHDT, YYEEEE. CDR3 protein: CASSLSGQVADGELFF. In DNA, the CDR3 is TGTGCCAGCAGCTTGTCCGGACAGGTTGCCGACGGGGAGCTGTTTTTT.

CDR3 protein: CASSQERYYEQYF. The CDR3 DNA sequence: TGTGCCAGCAGCCAAGAGCGGTACTACGAGCAGTACTTC. The chain couples TRBV3-1 (or the pseudogene TRBV3-2) to TRBJ2-7; D is ambiguous. Germline V gene sequence: CDR1 LGHDT, CDR2 YNNKEL (reference sequence). This CDR3 comprises 13 residues. V was pared by 0 bases and J by 3 bases, with 6 bases between.

The V and J genes are TRBV29-1 and TRBJ2-1; the D gene is possibly TRBD2 (5 bases). The germline V gene has CDR1 SQVTM and CDR2 ANQGSEA. The CDR3 is 14 residues long. CDR3 sequence reads: CSSSGVSSYNEQFF. CDR3 nucleotide sequence: TGCAGTTCCTCCGGGGTTAGCTCCTACAATGAGCAGTTCTTC.

In this sample, this clone turned up many times. The chain links TRBV19 to TRBJ2-2; D possibly corresponds to TRBD2 (5 bases). The CDR3 loop spans 15 amino acids. V was pared by 6 bases and J by 7 bases, with 18 bases between. Germline V gene sequence: CDR1 LNHDA, CDR2 SQIVND (reference sequence). DNA for the CDR3: TGTGCCAGTAGAATGTTGGCTAGCTCGGGCGGGGAGCTGTTTTTT. It encodes CASRMLASSGGELFF.

The V and J genes are TRBV18 and TRBJ2-2; D call uncertain. The CDR3 runs to 16 residues. CDR1 KGHSH and CDR2 LQKENI come from the germline V gene. V was shortened by 3 bases and J by 4 bases, with 15 bases between the two germline ends. The CDR3 is CASSPNEVQSTGELFF. The CDR3 DNA is TGTGCCAGCTCACCTAATGAAGTCCAGTCCACCGGGGAGCTGTTTTTT.

V gene TRBV3-1 (or the pseudogene TRBV3-2) combines with J gene TRBJ1-5; D gene ambiguous. Looked up from germline, CDR1 is LGHDT and CDR2 is YNNKEL (reference sequence). The CDR3 totals 13 residues. V lost 4 bases and J lost 5, with 9 bases in between. The DNA for the CDR3 is TGTGCCAGCAGCCTTTCACTGGATCAGCCCCAGCATTTT. Translating it yields CASSLSLDQPQHF.

This chain joins TRBV2 and TRBJ1-3; D is uncertain. Germline V gives CDR1 SNHLY, CDR2 FYNNEI. The CDR3 consists of 15 residues. Trimming took off 3 bases at V and 4 bases at J, with 13 bases between the two ends. CDR3 nucleotides: TGTGCCAGCAGTGAGAGGGTATCAGGAGGAAACACCATATATTTT. Translation: CASSERVSGGNTIYF. The full variable domain, its missing parts supplied by reference TRBV2 and TRBJ1-3, is EPEVTQTPSHQVTQMGQEVILRCVPISNHLYFYWYRQILGQKVEFLVSFYNNEISEKSEIFDDQFSVERPDGSNFTLKIRSTKLEDSAMYFCASSERVSGGNTIYFGEGSWLTVV.

The table lists this clone with a count of one. V and J are TRBV7-2 and TRBJ2-1; D may be TRBD2 (6 bases). The V and J ends lost 5 bases and 5 bases respectively, with 19 bases between them. Looked up from germline, CDR1 is SGHTA and CDR2 is FQGNSA. The CDR3 spans 16 residues. The DNA for the CDR3 is TGTGCCAGCAGCCCCCCCGGGACTCGGCGGGACAATGAGCAGTTCTTC. Translating it yields CASSPPGTRRDNEQFF.

The chain has TRBV5-1 and TRBJ2-5, with D possibly matching TRBD2 (8 bases). CDR1 is SGHRS and CDR2 is YFSETQ in the germline V gene. The ends were cut back, 4 bases at V and 1 base at J, with 14 bases in the middle. The CDR3 runs 15 residues. The CDR3 loop is CASSPGGTAQETQYF. CDR3 in DNA: TGCGCCAGCAGCCCGGGGGGGACAGCCCAAGAGACCCAGTACTTC.

The chain has TRBV12-3 or TRBV12-4 and TRBJ1-3; possibly TRBD1 for D (5 bases). V was cut by 5 bases and J by 9 bases, with 14 bases left in between. The CDR3 covers 13 residues. The CDR3 protein is CASSGGSGGTIYF. The CDR3 DNA reads TGTGCCAGCAGTGGGGGGTCGGGCGGCACCATATATTTT.

This clone was seen a single time. The chain uses TRBV29-1 and TRBJ1-1; D might be TRBD1 (5 bases). The V gene's germline CDR1 is SQVTM and CDR2 ANQGSEA. The germline V and J ends were trimmed by 6 bases and 5 bases, with 19 bases remaining between them. The CDR3 is 14 amino acids. CDR3 coding DNA: TGCAGCGTGGAGGGGCTCGGGGCGAGGACTGAAGCTTTCTTT. It is translated as CSVEGLGARTEAFF.

The chain has TRBV9 and TRBJ2-6; D uncertain. Trimming pared 0 bases from V and 0 bases from J, leaving 7 bases between. The V gene's germline CDR1 is SGDLS and CDR2 YYNGEE. The CDR3 totals 16 residues. CDR3: CASSVDRYSGANVLTF. CDR3 DNA sequence: TGTGCCAGCAGCGTAGACCGCTACTCTGGGGCCAACGTCCTGACTTTC.

J is TRBJ2-1 and V is TRBV7-9, with no clear D. Trimming took 1 base from V and 5 from J, leaving 21 bases between them. The germline gives CDR1 SEHNR, CDR2 FQNEAQ (reference sequence). The CDR3 extends over 18 amino acids. The CDR3 DNA follows: TGTGCCAGCAGCTTAGTTAGGAGTGAACTTGCTACCAACAATGAGCAGTTCTTC. Its translation: CASSLVRSELATNNEQFF.

The V gene is TRBV6-1, the J gene TRBJ2-7; 8 bases line up with TRBD2. Germline assignment: CDR1 MNHNS and CDR2 SASEGT. Germline trimming cut 2 bases from V and 5 bases from J; bases unmatched to any gene: 5. CDR3 size: 14 residues. For the CDR3, the DNA is TGTGCCAGCAGTGAACTAGCGGGTCAGGACGAGCAGTACTTC. Protein: CASSELAGQDEQYF.